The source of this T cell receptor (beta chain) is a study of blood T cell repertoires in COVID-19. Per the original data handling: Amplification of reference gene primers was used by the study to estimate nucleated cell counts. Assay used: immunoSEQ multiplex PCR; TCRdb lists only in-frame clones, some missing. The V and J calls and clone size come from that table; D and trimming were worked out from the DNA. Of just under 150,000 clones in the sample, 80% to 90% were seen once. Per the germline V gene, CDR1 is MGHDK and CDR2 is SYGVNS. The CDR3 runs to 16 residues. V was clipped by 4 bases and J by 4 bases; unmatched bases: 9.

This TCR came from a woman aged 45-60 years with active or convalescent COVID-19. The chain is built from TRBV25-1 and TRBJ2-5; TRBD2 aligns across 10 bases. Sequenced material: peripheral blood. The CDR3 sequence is CASSAPLAGVGETQYF. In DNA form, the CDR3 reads TGTGCCAGCAGTGCTCCCCTAGCGGGAGTTGGAGAGACCCAGTACTTC.